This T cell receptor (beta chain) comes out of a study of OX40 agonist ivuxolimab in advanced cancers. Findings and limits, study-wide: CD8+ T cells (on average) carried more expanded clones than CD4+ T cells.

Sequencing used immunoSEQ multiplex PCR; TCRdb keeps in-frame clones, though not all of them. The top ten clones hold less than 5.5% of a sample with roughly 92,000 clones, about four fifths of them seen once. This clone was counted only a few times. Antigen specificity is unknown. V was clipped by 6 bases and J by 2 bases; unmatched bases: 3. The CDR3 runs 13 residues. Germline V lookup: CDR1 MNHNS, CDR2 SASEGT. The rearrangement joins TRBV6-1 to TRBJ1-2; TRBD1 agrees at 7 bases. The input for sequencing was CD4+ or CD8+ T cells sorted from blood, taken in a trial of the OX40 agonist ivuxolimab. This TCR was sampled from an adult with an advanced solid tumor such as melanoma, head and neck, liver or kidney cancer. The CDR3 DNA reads TGTGCCAGCAGGCCGGGACAGAACTATGGCTACACCTTC. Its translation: CASRPGQNYGYTF.